This T cell receptor beta chain was retrieved from a study of blood T cell repertoires in COVID-19. The authors' processing: Estimates of nucleated cell counts were drawn from the amplification of reference gene primers. The repertoire was sequenced with immunoSEQ multiplex PCR; TCRdb's copy has only in-frame clones and lacks some. V, J and clone size are those of that table, while D and trimming were read from the DNA. The repertoire holds approximately 200,000 clones, with approximately 83% as singletons. The length of the CDR3 is 20 residues. For recovered donors of Cohort 3, there were two negative PCRs, clearance, or symptom resolution.

V gene TRBV21-1 combines with J gene TRBJ1-2; the D call in the table, TRBD1, was not verified against the DNA. TRBV21-1 is a pseudogene locus. This sequence was found in a man aged 40-50 years who had recovered from COVID-19. Sample: PBMCs or T cells enriched from blood (not recorded which). CDR3 sequence: CASRIRLDRGLGAANYGYTF. The CDR3 nucleotides read TGTGCCAGCAGAATTCGATTGGACAGGGGGCTTGGGGCCGCTAACTATGGCTACACCTTC.